This is a list of T cell receptor beta chains from one sample in a study of T cells in Graves' hyperthyroidism and ophthalmopathy. In TCRdb, the multiplex PCR reads were re-called with MiXCR into one record per CDR3 protein. The sample has about 700,000 distinct CDR3 sequences, about 14% seen once. Sequenced material: blood. Receptors originate from a woman aged 18-29 years with Graves' hyperthyroidism. Each CDR3 is given with its conserved first and last residue. The D gene is left open where the match is weak. Clone size is not always given. Where it is, it says once, few, many or a class for expanded clones.

j_call: TRBJ1-3; d_call: NA; clone_size: many; v_call: TRBV20-1; cdr3_nt: TGCAGTGCTATACAGGGATTTTCTGGAAACACCATATATTTT; cdr3_aa: CSAIQGFSGNTIYF
j_call: TRBJ2-5; d_call: NA; clone_size: many; v_call: TRBV28; cdr3_nt: TGTGCCAGCAGTTTTCCGGCGAACCAAGAGACCCAGTACTTC; cdr3_aa: CASSFPANQETQYF
j_call: TRBJ2-1; d_call: NA; clone_size: NA; v_call: TRBV20-1; cdr3_nt: TGCAGTGCTAGGGATACTATAGCAGCCTACAATGAGCAGTTCTTC; cdr3_aa: CSARDTIAAYNEQFF
j_call: TRBJ2-1; d_call: TRBD2; clone_size: many; v_call: TRBV20-1; cdr3_nt: TGCAGTGCGCGGGGGGGCTTGGCTAGCGGGAGGGGGAATGAGCAGTTCTTC; cdr3_aa: CSARGGLASGRGNEQFF
j_call: TRBJ2-5; d_call: TRBD2; clone_size: many; v_call: TRBV5-6; cdr3_nt: TGTGCCAGCAGCTTGAGTACTAGCGGGAGTGGAGAGACCCAGTACTTC; cdr3_aa: CASSLSTSGSGETQYF
j_call: TRBJ2-1; d_call: NA; clone_size: few; v_call: TRBV7-2; cdr3_nt: TGTGCCAGCAGCTGGTTCAGGGAGCAGTTCTTC; cdr3_aa: CASSWFREQFF
j_call: TRBJ1-2; d_call: NA; clone_size: many; v_call: TRBV12-3/TRBV12-4; cdr3_nt: TGTGCCAGCAGTTTGTTATCCAACTATGGCTACACCTTC; cdr3_aa: CASSLLSNYGYTF
j_call: TRBJ2-1; d_call: TRBD2; clone_size: many; v_call: TRBV7-2; cdr3_nt: TGTGCCAGCAGCCCCCGGGCCAGCGGGAGGATCTACAATGAGCAGTTCTTC; cdr3_aa: CASSPRASGRIYNEQFF
j_call: TRBJ2-1; d_call: TRBD2; clone_size: NA; v_call: TRBV7-9; cdr3_nt: TGTGCCAGCAGCTCCAAACTAGCGCCTACCTACAATGAGCAGTTCTTC; cdr3_aa: CASSSKLAPTYNEQFF
j_call: TRBJ2-2; d_call: NA; clone_size: NA; v_call: TRBV6-8; cdr3_nt: TGTGCCAGCAGTCCGGACCTCAGAGGCGCCGGGGAGCTGTTTTTT; cdr3_aa: CASSPDLRGAGELFF
j_call: TRBJ2-3; d_call: TRBD2; clone_size: few; v_call: TRBV7-3; cdr3_nt: TGTGCCAGCAGCTTAGTGGGAGGGCCCACAGATACGCAGTATTTT; cdr3_aa: CASSLVGGPTDTQYF
j_call: TRBJ2-5; d_call: NA; clone_size: NA; v_call: TRBV12-3/TRBV12-4; cdr3_nt: TGTGCCAGCACCACGACCTTAGCGCGAGAGACCCAGTACTTC; cdr3_aa: CASTTTLARETQYF
j_call: TRBJ1-2; d_call: NA; clone_size: few; v_call: TRBV7-9; cdr3_nt: TGTGCCAGCAGCTTTCAGGGTGGAGGGCCTGGCTACACCTTC; cdr3_aa: CASSFQGGGPGYTF
j_call: TRBJ2-1; d_call: NA; clone_size: few; v_call: TRBV7-6; cdr3_nt: TGTGCCAGCACCCCCTTTAGCGGAATAGGGTACAATGAGCAGTTCTTC; cdr3_aa: CASTPFSGIGYNEQFF
j_call: TRBJ2-1; d_call: NA; clone_size: many; v_call: TRBV7-2; cdr3_nt: TGTGCCAGCAGCCAAATACTCAGAGGGGGTGAGCAGTTCTTC; cdr3_aa: CASSQILRGGEQFF
j_call: TRBJ2-1; d_call: TRBD1; clone_size: NA; v_call: TRBV4-1; cdr3_nt: TGCGCCAGCAGCCAACCCGGGACAGGGACTTACAATGAGCAGTTCTTC; cdr3_aa: CASSQPGTGTYNEQFF
j_call: TRBJ1-4; d_call: TRBD1; clone_size: many; v_call: TRBV28; cdr3_nt: TGTGCCACCGACGCCGACAGGGCTGGGGAAAAACTGTTTTTT; cdr3_aa: CATDADRAGEKLFF
j_call: TRBJ2-1; d_call: NA; clone_size: NA; v_call: TRBV19; cdr3_nt: TGTGCCACCAGATCAGGAGCACCCGAGCAGTTCTTC; cdr3_aa: CATRSGAPEQFF
j_call: TRBJ2-1; d_call: NA; clone_size: many; v_call: TRBV27; cdr3_nt: TGTGCCAGCAGTTTTGGGAAAGCCAATGAGCAGTTCTTC; cdr3_aa: CASSFGKANEQFF
j_call: TRBJ1-2; d_call: TRBD1; clone_size: many; v_call: TRBV20-1; cdr3_nt: TGCAGTGCTGACGACAGGGTAGACTATGGCTACACCTTC; cdr3_aa: CSADDRVDYGYTF
j_call: TRBJ1-3; d_call: NA; clone_size: few; v_call: TRBV6-1; cdr3_nt: TGTGCCAGCAGGGCCTCTGGAAACACCATATATTTT; cdr3_aa: CASRASGNTIYF
j_call: TRBJ2-5; d_call: NA; clone_size: many; v_call: TRBV11-2; cdr3_nt: TGTGCCAGCAGCTTAGCGGGCAGGGAGTGGGAGACCCAGTACTTC; cdr3_aa: CASSLAGREWETQYF
j_call: TRBJ2-2; d_call: TRBD1; clone_size: once; v_call: TRBV27; cdr3_nt: TGTGCCAGCAAGGACAGGGGTCCACCCGGGGAGCTGTTTTTT; cdr3_aa: CASKDRGPPGELFF
j_call: TRBJ2-1; d_call: TRBD1; clone_size: few; v_call: TRBV6-1; cdr3_nt: TGTGCCAGCAGAGCCCCAGGGGGCCCCTACAATGAGCAGTTCTTC; cdr3_aa: CASRAPGGPYNEQFF
j_call: TRBJ2-2; d_call: TRBD1; clone_size: many; v_call: TRBV6-2/TRBV6-3; cdr3_nt: TGTGCCAGCAGAAACGACAGGGACCGTGCCGGGGAGCTGTTTTTT; cdr3_aa: CASRNDRDRAGELFF
j_call: TRBJ2-1; d_call: NA; clone_size: NA; v_call: TRBV5-6; cdr3_nt: TGTGCCAGCAGCCCACTTAGAGAAAATGAGCAGTTCTTC; cdr3_aa: CASSPLRENEQFF
j_call: TRBJ2-1; d_call: NA; clone_size: NA; v_call: TRBV4-1; cdr3_nt: TGCGCCAGCAGCCGGCTGGGGGCGGGAGTCGGGAATGAGCAGTTCTTC; cdr3_aa: CASSRLGAGVGNEQFF
j_call: TRBJ2-6; d_call: NA; clone_size: few; v_call: TRBV5-1; cdr3_nt: TGCGCCAGCAGCGCGGAAAGGGGCTCTGGGGCCAACGTCCTGACTTTC; cdr3_aa: CASSAERGSGANVLTF
j_call: TRBJ2-2; d_call: NA; clone_size: NA; v_call: TRBV5-8; cdr3_nt: TGTGCCAGTAGTACCCCGTGGGCAGAAAACACCGGGGAGCTGTTTTTT; cdr3_aa: CASSTPWAENTGELFF
j_call: TRBJ2-5; d_call: NA; clone_size: many; v_call: TRBV6-1; cdr3_nt: TGTGCCAGCAGTTCTATACGTGATGAGACCCAGTACTTC; cdr3_aa: CASSSIRDETQYF
j_call: TRBJ2-1; d_call: TRBD2; clone_size: many; v_call: TRBV6-5; cdr3_nt: TGTGCCAGCAGTTACGGGCGGGAGGGCCACAATGAGCAGTTCTTC; cdr3_aa: CASSYGREGHNEQFF
j_call: TRBJ2-7; d_call: TRBD1; clone_size: many; v_call: TRBV13; cdr3_nt: TGTGCCAGCGGGAGGACAGGGAACTCCTACGAGCAGTACTTC; cdr3_aa: CASGRTGNSYEQYF
j_call: TRBJ2-5; d_call: TRBD1; clone_size: NA; v_call: TRBV29-1; cdr3_nt: TGCAGCGTTCGACAGGGGATAAAGACCCAGTACTTC; cdr3_aa: CSVRQGIKTQYF
j_call: TRBJ2-7; d_call: NA; clone_size: few; v_call: TRBV4-3; cdr3_nt: TGCGCCAGCAGCCAAGATCGTTGGGTCTACGAGCAGTACTTC; cdr3_aa: CASSQDRWVYEQYF
j_call: TRBJ2-7; d_call: TRBD1; clone_size: many; v_call: TRBV7-9; cdr3_nt: TGTGCCAGCAGCGTTAGGGGACAGGGCTCCTACGAGCAGTACTTC; cdr3_aa: CASSVRGQGSYEQYF
j_call: TRBJ2-3; d_call: NA; clone_size: few; v_call: TRBV7-8; cdr3_nt: TGTGCCAGCAACCGACTCCGGGACTTATCGACAGATACGCAGTATTTT; cdr3_aa: CASNRLRDLSTDTQYF
j_call: TRBJ1-2; d_call: NA; clone_size: NA; v_call: TRBV5-1; cdr3_nt: TGCGCCAGCAGCTTGGGAGAGAGAGGCTACACCTTC; cdr3_aa: CASSLGERGYTF
j_call: TRBJ1-1; d_call: NA; clone_size: many; v_call: TRBV12-3/TRBV12-4; cdr3_nt: TGTGCCAGCAGTTGGGGGCGACGGGACACTTCTTTCTTT; cdr3_aa: CASSWGRRDTSFF
j_call: TRBJ2-1; d_call: TRBD2; clone_size: NA; v_call: TRBV30; cdr3_nt: TGTGCCTGGAGTTCCAGGTCCAGCGGGAGGGCCGGCGATGAGCAGTTCTTC; cdr3_aa: CAWSSRSSGRAGDEQFF
j_call: TRBJ2-2; d_call: NA; clone_size: NA; v_call: TRBV28; cdr3_nt: TGTGCCAGCAGTCCCCTCGGTTCTGAACTTTTTGGAGGGACCGGGGAGCTGTTTTTT; cdr3_aa: CASSPLGSELFGGTGELFF